The present T cell receptor (beta chain) was sequenced within a study of regulatory T cells in long-lasting Graves disease (TCRdb year 2021). Context from the whole study: To count as having persistent Graves' disease, a patient had to have received antithyroid drug treatment for over 5 years with TSH receptor autoantibodies remaining persistently positive. Patients with persistent Graves' disease were compared with patients with newly diagnosed Graves' disease using TCR sequencing and RNA sequencing of peripheral blood. The study was registered as a clinical trial and conducted in China. A total of around 35 samples were covered by TCR sequencing, comprising approximately 13 persistent and 20 or so newly diagnosed Graves' disease patients. Antithyroid drugs had been taken for 8.5 to 13 years on average by persistent Graves' disease patients in the clinical cohort. Overall study outcomes, separate from this receptor: Peripheral blood alone was examined, since thyroid tissue, which constituted the primary lesion, could not be accessed. Persistent Graves' disease patients showed lower TCR Shannon entropy and fewer highly expanded clones than newly diagnosed patients, suggesting clonal expansion. Sequencing and analysis were limited to the TCR beta chain. Persistent patients shared more public clonotypes among themselves (around 2,500) than newly diagnosed patients did (about 1,000). The authors acknowledged the small sample size as a limitation that may reduce accuracy. TRBV28, TRBJ1-2 and TRBJ2-5 were preferentially used in persistent disease, while TRBV20-1 and TRBJ2-1 were favored in newly diagnosed disease.

Receptor libraries were prepared by multiplex PCR. Sequencing took place on an Illumina HiSeq 4000. To build TCR beta libraries, CDR3 regions were amplified by Arm-PCR using iRepertoire HTBI primers. PCR products were gel purified before sequencing. As for the original processing: Gene usage analysis of CDR3 amino acid clonotypes used the 62 TRBV and fewer than 15 TRBJ segments found across samples. Filtered high-quality paired reads were merged into contigs using COPE and FqMerger. Contigs were aligned with BLAST to IMGT TRBV, TRBD and TRBJ reference genes, and CDR3 was defined per IMGT. Highly expanded clones were defined as clonotypes with a frequency above 0.1%. Shannon entropy served as the measure of repertoire diversity, while the Gini coefficient captured V-J evenness. A clonotype was considered public if more than one individual shared it. Using fastp at Q25 and MiXCR, TCRdb reprocessed the public reads and kept productive beta chains. Each entry is one CDR3 protein sequence, shown with its most common DNA and genes. For this entry, the V and J calls and clone size follow TCRdb and not the study's own pipeline. This sample holds about 470,000 distinct CDR3 sequences; around 21% were observed only once. Less than 9% of the sample is taken by the ten largest.

V is pruned by 0 bases and J by 7 bases, leaving 0 bases of the junction without a gene match. From the cysteine through the phenylalanine, the CDR3 covers 12 amino acids. This entry keeps only the CDR3 DNA: 36 bases, framed from base 1. The germline V gene (reference sequence) sets CDR1 to LNHDA and CDR2 to SQIVND. Interpreted using the paper, the time point label stands for: persistent/refractory GD, antithyroid drugs over 5 years with positive TRAb. For both TCR sequencing and RNA sequencing, RNA was extracted from PBMCs in TRIzol. Graves' disease was diagnosed according to American Thyroid Association guidelines. The patients came from an endocrinology department in Xi'an, China. Each patient gave approximately 10 milliliters of peripheral blood, collected in an EDTA anticoagulant tube. PBMCs were isolated by Ficoll Paque Plus density gradient separation without further T cell sorting. RNA quality was checked with an Agilent 2100 Bioanalyzer and agarose gel, and concentration with a NanoDrop 2000.

This clonotype has just a few counts. Its binding antigen is unknown. No per-base quality is available; no much larger clone lies one base away. The material was peripheral blood mononuclear cells (PBMCs), obtained when the disease was refractory, from a patient treated with antithyroid drugs. The sequence is built from TRBV19 and TRBJ2-7; TRBD1 aligns with 7 central bases. This sequence was found in a female donor with Graves disease. The CDR3 protein: CASSIEGQEQYF. The sequence in DNA is TGTGCCAGTAGTATAGAGGGACAGGAGCAGTACTTC.